This record covers a single TCR beta chain. The data stem from a study of blood T cell repertoires in COVID-19. Whole-study context: Collection of acute and convalescent COVID-19 samples took place in the United States, Italy and Spain. Sources were T cells, B-cell-depleted T cells, or PBMCs; the material itself was cDNA or gDNA.

Authors' analysis steps: For nucleated cells, counts were estimated from reference gene primer amplification. Sequencing was performed with immunoSEQ multiplex PCR; in TCRdb, only in-frame clones are kept and a portion is missing. V, J and clone size are those of that table, while D and trimming were read from the DNA. Of 200,000 to 250,000 clones in the sample, approximately 89% were seen once. This CDR3 has 15 amino acids. The J segment lost 2 bases and the V segment lost 6 bases, leaving 8 bases of the junction unmatched. Germline lookup yields CDR1 LGHDT and CDR2 YNNKEL (reference sequence). Source material: peripheral blood. The TCR was taken from a woman aged 40-49 years with acute or convalescent COVID-19. This chain uses TRBV3-1 (or the pseudogene TRBV3-2) with TRBJ2-3; 7 nucleotides match TRBD1. The CDR3 here is CASSRGQLDTDTQYF. DNA of the CDR3: TGTGCCAGCAGTCGGGGACAGCTAGACACAGATACGCAGTATTTT.